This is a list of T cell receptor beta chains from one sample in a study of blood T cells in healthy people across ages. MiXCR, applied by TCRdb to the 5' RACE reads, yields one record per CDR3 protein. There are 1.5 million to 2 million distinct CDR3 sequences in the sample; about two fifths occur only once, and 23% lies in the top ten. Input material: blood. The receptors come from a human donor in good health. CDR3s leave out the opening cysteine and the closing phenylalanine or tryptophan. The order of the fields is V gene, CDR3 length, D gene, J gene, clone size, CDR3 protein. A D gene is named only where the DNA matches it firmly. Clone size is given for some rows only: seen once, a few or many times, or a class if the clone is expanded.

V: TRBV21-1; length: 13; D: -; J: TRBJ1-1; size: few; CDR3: ASSERHGCGTEAF
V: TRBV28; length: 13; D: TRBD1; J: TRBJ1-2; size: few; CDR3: ASSPGTAVTGGYT
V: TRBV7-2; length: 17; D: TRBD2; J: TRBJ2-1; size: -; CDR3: ASSLVRPRRLAGDNEQF
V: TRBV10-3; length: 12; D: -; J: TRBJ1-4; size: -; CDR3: AISVGPAGEKLF
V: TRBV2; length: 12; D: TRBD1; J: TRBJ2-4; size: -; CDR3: ASWGQGLSGEQY
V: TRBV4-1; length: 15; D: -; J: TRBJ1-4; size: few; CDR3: ASSQIPGGTTGEKLF
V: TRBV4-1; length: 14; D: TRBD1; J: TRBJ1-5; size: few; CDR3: ASSQDEGAGHQPQH
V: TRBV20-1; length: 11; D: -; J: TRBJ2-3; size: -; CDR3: SVNRQGPDTQY
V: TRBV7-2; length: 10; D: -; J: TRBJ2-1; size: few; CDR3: ASSGGAGEQF
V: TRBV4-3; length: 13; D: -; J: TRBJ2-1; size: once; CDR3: ASSPRQGSSGEQF
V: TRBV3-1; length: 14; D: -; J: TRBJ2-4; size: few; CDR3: ASSQGTTGKVDIQY
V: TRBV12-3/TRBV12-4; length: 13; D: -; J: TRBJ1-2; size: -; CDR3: ASSMTTFNPYGYT
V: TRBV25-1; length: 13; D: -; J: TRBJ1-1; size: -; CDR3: ASYSNLRGHTEAF
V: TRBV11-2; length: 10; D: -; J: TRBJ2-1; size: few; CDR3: ASSHGVLEQF
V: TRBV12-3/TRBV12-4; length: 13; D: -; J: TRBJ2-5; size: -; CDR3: ASSSQTEKGETQY
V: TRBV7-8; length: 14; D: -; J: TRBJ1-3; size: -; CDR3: ASSLAGGLAGNTIY
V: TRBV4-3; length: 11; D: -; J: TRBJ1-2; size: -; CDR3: ASSQGGILGYT
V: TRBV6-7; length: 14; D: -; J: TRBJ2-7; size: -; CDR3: ASSYPPRGRCYEQY
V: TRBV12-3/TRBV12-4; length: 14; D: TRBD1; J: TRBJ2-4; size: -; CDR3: ASSDTTGGRGNIQY
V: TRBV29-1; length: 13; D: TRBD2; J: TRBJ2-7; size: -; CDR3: SVEGIAGELYEQY
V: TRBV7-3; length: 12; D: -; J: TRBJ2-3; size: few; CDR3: ASSWQAATDTQY
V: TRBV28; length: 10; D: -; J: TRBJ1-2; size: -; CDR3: ASSSTLNGYT
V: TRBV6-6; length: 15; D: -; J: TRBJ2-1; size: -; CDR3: ASSYQIEQGVINEQF
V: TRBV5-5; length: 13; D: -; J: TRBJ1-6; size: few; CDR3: ASSGSQGVYSPLH
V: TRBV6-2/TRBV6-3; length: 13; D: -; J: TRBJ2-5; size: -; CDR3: ASSYSAVGTYDQY
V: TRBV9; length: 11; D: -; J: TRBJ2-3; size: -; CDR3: ASSVGVGDTQY
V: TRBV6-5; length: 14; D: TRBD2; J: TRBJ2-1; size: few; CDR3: ASSSRLAGRYNEQF
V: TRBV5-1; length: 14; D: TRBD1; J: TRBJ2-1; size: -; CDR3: ASRGGTGLLLNEQF
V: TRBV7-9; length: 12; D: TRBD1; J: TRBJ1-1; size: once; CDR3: ASSLGQGNTDAF
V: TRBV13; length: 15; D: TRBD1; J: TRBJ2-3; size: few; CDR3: ASSPGTGQTSTDTQY
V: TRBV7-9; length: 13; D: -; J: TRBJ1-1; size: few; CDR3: ASSSTEGTNTEAF
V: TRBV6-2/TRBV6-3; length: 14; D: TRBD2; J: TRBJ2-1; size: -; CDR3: ASTNQASGGYVRQF
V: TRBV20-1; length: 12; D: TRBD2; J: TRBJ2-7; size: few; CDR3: SAVAGSVSYEQY
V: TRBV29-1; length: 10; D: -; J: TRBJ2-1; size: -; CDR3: SVKWGCNVQF
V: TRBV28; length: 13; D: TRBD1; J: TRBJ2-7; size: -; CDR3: ASSTLDREPYEQY
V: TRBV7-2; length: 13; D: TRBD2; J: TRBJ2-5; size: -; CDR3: ASSPGLAGVKTQY
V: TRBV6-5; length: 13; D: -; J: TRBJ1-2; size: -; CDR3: ASSPTGGSYYGYT
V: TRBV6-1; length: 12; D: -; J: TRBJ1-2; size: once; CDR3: ASREPEAYYGYT
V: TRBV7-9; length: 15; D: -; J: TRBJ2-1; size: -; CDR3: ASSLKPSRVAYNEQF
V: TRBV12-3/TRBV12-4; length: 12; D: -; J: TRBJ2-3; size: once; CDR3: ASSFTGVDDTQY
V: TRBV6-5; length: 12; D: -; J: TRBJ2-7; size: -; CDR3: ASSFSGRSCEQY
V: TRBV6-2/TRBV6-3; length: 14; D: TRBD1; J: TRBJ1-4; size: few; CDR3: ASSSTPGQSNEKLF
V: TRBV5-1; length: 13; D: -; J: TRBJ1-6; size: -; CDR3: ASNTGPGDNSPLH
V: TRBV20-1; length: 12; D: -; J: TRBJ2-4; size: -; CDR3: SARDPQIENIQY
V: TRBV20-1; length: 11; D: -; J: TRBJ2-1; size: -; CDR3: SARVGQLNEQF
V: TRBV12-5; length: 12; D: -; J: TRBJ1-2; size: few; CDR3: ASGLISGLYGYT
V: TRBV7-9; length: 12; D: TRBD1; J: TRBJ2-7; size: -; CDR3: ACEVGTGNYEQY